Listed here are 30 T cell receptor beta chains from one sample, sequenced in a study of OX40 agonist ivuxolimab in advanced cancers. Sequencing used immunoSEQ multiplex PCR; TCRdb keeps in-frame clones, though not all of them. This table has roughly 76,000 clones, approximately 85% appearing once. Sample: CD4+ or CD8+ T cells sorted from blood, taken in a trial of the OX40 agonist ivuxolimab. These receptors were collected from an adult with an advanced solid tumor such as melanoma, head and neck, liver or kidney cancer.

This rearrangement joins TRBV29-1 to TRBJ1-5, with 7 bases aligning to TRBD1. V lost 5 bases and J lost 2; bases outside the gene matches: 3. The CDR3 is 13 residues long. Germline CDR1 reads SQVTM; CDR2 reads ANQGSEA. The CDR3 is CSVSDRGNQPQHF. Here the CDR3 DNA reads TGCAGCGTTTCCGACAGGGGCAATCAGCCCCAGCATTTT.

The chain couples TRBV5-1 to TRBJ2-7; 13 nucleotides line up with TRBD2. The CDR3 has 17 residues. J lost 5 bases, V lost 5 bases, and 13 bases had no gene match. Germline assignment: CDR1 SGHRS and CDR2 YFSETQ. CDR3 DNA: TGCGCCAGCAGTTATAGCGGACTAGCGGGAGTGTTTCACGAGCAGTACTTC. It translates to CASSYSGLAGVFHEQYF.

The V gene is TRBV10-2, the J gene TRBJ2-1, with TRBD2 matching 10 bases. CDR1 is WSHSY, CDR2 SAAADI, per germline. The J segment lost 6 bases and the V segment lost 4 bases, leaving 3 bases of the junction unmatched. There are 14 residues in the CDR3. The CDR3 sequence is CASSGLAGGNEQFF. The CDR3 DNA sequence: TGCGCCAGCAGTGGGTTAGCGGGGGGCAATGAGCAGTTCTTC.

Points on this clone: At one end, the junction sequence differs from germline, possibly due to a read error. J is TRBJ2-5 and V is TRBV6-6; either TRBD1 or TRBD2 may fit D (5 bases each). The CDR3 runs to 14 residues. From germline, CDR1 is MNHNY and CDR2 SVGAGI (reference sequence). CDR3 nucleotides: TGTGCCAGCAGTTACTCGGGACGGCAAGGGACCCAGTACTTC. It translates to CASSYSGRQGTQYF.

The chain is built from TRBV7-2 and TRBJ2-1, with D possibly being TRBD2 (5 bases). V was trimmed by 0 bases and J by 0 bases, leaving 6 bases between them. The CDR3 is 15 amino acids. Looked up from germline, CDR1 is SGHTA and CDR2 is FQGNSA. The CDR3 region is CASSLAGSSYNEQFF. DNA for the CDR3: TGTGCCAGCAGCTTAGCAGGGAGCTCCTACAATGAGCAGTTCTTC. Full variable domain (remainder filled in from reference TRBV7-2 and TRBJ2-1): GAGVSQSPSNKVTEKGKDVELRCDPISGHTALYWYRQSLGQGLEFLIYFQGNSAPDKSGLPSDRFSAERTGGSVSTLTIQRTQQEDSAVYLCASSLAGSSYNEQFFGPGTRLTVL.

J is TRBJ2-7 and V is TRBV6-6; the match to TRBD1 covers 8 bases. This CDR3 is 15 amino acids long. CDR1 and CDR2 from the germline V gene are MNHNY and SVGAGI (reference sequence). With V trimmed by 6 bases and J by 4 bases, 11 bases remained unmatched. CDR3 sequence reads: CASRSQPGQVYEQYF. The CDR3 region has the DNA TGTGCCAGCAGATCTCAGCCGGGACAGGTGTACGAGCAGTACTTC.

This clone was observed a few times. For the CDR3, the DNA is TGTGCCACCTCCGGGACAGGGGGCGTACGCTACACCTTC. It translates to CATSGTGGVRYTF. V and J are TRBV30 and TRBJ1-2, with 12 bases matching TRBD1. Germline CDR1 GTSNPN, CDR2 SVGIG (reference sequence). The CDR3 totals 13 residues. V shed 8 bases and J 9 bases; nucleotides not matched to a gene: 10.

A single count supports this clone. The chain links TRBV6-1 to TRBJ1-5; D is perhaps TRBD1 (6 bases). Trimming took 2 bases from V and 5 from J, leaving 16 bases between them. CDR3 length: 16 amino acids. CDR1 and CDR2 from the germline V gene are MNHNS and SASEGT. CDR3 sequence (DNA): TGTGCCAGCAGTGAAAGGATGAGGGGGGCTCATCAGCCCCAGCATTTT. Translation gives CASSERMRGAHQPQHF.

The genes are TRBV6-1 and TRBJ2-7; 7 nucleotides line up with TRBD1. V gave up 4 bases and J gave up 1 base; unmatched junction bases: 4. Germline V lookup: CDR1 MNHNS, CDR2 SASEGT. This CDR3 has 14 amino acids. The CDR3 nucleotides read TGTGCCAGCAGTGCAGACAGGGTTTCCTACGAGCAGTACTTC. As protein: CASSADRVSYEQYF.

The chain joins TRBV6-5 to TRBJ1-3; no definite D call. This CDR3 spans 13 amino acids. V shed 5 bases and J shed 0 bases, with 5 bases lying between them. Germline lookup yields CDR1 MNHEY and CDR2 SVGAGI. The CDR3 nucleotides are TGTGCCAGCAGTCGAATCTCTGGAAACACCATATATTTT. Protein product: CASSRISGNTIYF.

The genes are TRBV7-2 and TRBJ2-2; no clear D gene. CDR3 length: 14 amino acids. V lost 5 bases to trimming and J lost 2 bases, with 9 bases between them. Germline-derived CDR1 and CDR2 are SGHTA and FQGNSA. The CDR3 sequence is CASSMAPNTGELFF. The CDR3 bases are TGTGCCAGCAGCATGGCACCCAACACCGGGGAGCTGTTTTTT.

The V call is TRBV6-1, the J call TRBJ2-1; TRBD1 matches 7 bases. Losses at the gene ends were 4 bases for V and 5 bases for J; bases not matched to a gene: 5. Germline V gives CDR1 MNHNS, CDR2 SASEGT. There are 14 residues in the CDR3. The CDR3 nucleotides are TGTGCCAGCAGTGTACAGGGGATTCACAATGAGCAGTTCTTC. Residues: CASSVQGIHNEQFF.

The chain links TRBV5-1 to TRBJ1-4; possible D gene TRBD1, 5 bases. CDR1 is SGHRS, CDR2 YFSETQ, per germline. The CDR3 sequence is 16 residues long. Trimming took off 2 bases at V and 8 bases at J, with 19 bases between the two ends. The CDR3 DNA reads as TGCGCCAGCAGCTTCCCGGGACTCTCCGGGCGAGAAAAACTGTTTTTT. Encoded protein: CASSFPGLSGREKLFF.

The V call is TRBV28, the J call TRBJ2-7; 7 bases are shared with TRBD1. The CDR3 spans 16 residues. The V and J ends lost 5 bases and 1 base, in that order; junction bases with no gene match: 11. Germline V gene data show CDR1 as MDHEN and CDR2 as SYDVKM. CDR3 sequence (DNA): TGTGCCAGCAGTGCAACAGAGACAGGGTTTTCCTACGAGCAGTACTTC. Residues: CASSATETGFSYEQYF.

V gene TRBV18 combines with J gene TRBJ1-4; no reliable D call. V lost 0 bases, J lost 8 bases, and 13 bases lay in between. CDR1 is KGHSH and CDR2 is LQKENI in the germline V gene. The length of the CDR3 is 15 residues. CDR3 loop: CASSPPTAIGEKLFF. The CDR3 bases are TGTGCCAGCTCACCACCGACCGCAATTGGGGAAAAACTGTTTTTT.

V and J are TRBV6-5 and TRBJ1-1; no clear D gene. Germline-derived CDR1 and CDR2 are MNHEY and SVGAGI. Trimming stripped 0 bases from V and 4 bases from J, with 0 bases between. The CDR3 length is 11 residues. The CDR3 nucleotides are TGTGCCAGCAGTTACTCCACTGAAGCTTTCTTT. This translates into CASSYSTEAFF.

The V and J genes are TRBV28 and TRBJ1-3, with TRBD1 matching over 7 bases. The CDR3 has 16 amino acids. The germline gives CDR1 MDHEN, CDR2 SYDVKM. The J segment lost 0 bases and the V segment lost 8 bases, leaving 10 bases of the junction unmatched. The chain's CDR3 is CASSFQGVISGNTIYF. The CDR3 nucleotides read TGTGCCAGCTCCTTCCAGGGGGTCATCTCTGGAAACACCATATATTTT. The complete variable domain, with remaining parts taken from reference TRBV28 and TRBJ1-3, reads DVKVTQSSRYLVKRTGEKVFLECVQDMDHENMFWYRQDPGLGLRLIYFSYDVKMKEKGDIPEGYSVSREKKERFSLILESASTNQTSMYLCASSFQGVISGNTIYFGEGSWLTVV.

The chain carries TRBV6-1 and TRBJ2-5; 7 bases fit TRBD2. Germline CDR1 MNHNS, CDR2 SASEGT. CDR3 length equals 13 residues. Losses at the gene ends were 6 bases for V and 5 bases for J; bases not matched to a gene: 6. The CDR3: CASSGDGRETQYF. The CDR3 DNA reads as TGTGCCAGCAGCGGGGACGGGAGGGAGACCCAGTACTTC.

The rearrangement uses TRBV7-2 and TRBJ1-3; D is perhaps TRBD1 (5 bases). Trimming left V 4 bases short and J 1 base short, with 11 bases between. This CDR3 is 15 amino acids long. Germline values: CDR1 SGHTA, CDR2 FQGNSA. In nucleotides, the CDR3 is TGTGCCAGCAGCTCGGGACGGTGGTCTGGAAACACCATATATTTT. As protein: CASSSGRWSGNTIYF.

The chain joins TRBV7-2 to TRBJ2-1; TRBD1 or TRBD2 may be the D gene (5 bases each). Germline CDR1 and CDR2: SGHTA and FQGNSA. This CDR3 is built from 15 residues. The V end lost 1 base, the J end lost 6 bases, and 13 bases lay between the germline ends. The CDR3: CASSLVFPGGNEQFF. The CDR3, as DNA: TGTGCCAGCAGCTTAGTGTTCCCTGGGGGCAATGAGCAGTTCTTC.

The chain couples TRBV5-4 to TRBJ2-7, with 12 bases that match TRBD2. The J segment lost 1 base and the V segment lost 4 bases, leaving 12 bases of the junction unmatched. This CDR3 region has 18 residues. CDR1 and CDR2 (germline): SGHNT, YYREEE (reference sequence). CDR3 coding DNA: TGTGCCAGCAGCCAAGATGCGGCGACTAGCGGGAGATCCTACGAGCAGTACTTC. Encoded protein: CASSQDAATSGRSYEQYF.

DNA for the CDR3: TGTGCCAGCAGCGTCAAAACGGGAGGGTTGTACAATGAGCAGTTCTTC. This sequence encodes CASSVKTGGLYNEQFF. V usage is TRBV11-1 and J usage is TRBJ2-1; 8 nucleotides align to TRBD2. Unmatched junction bases numbered 10, after V lost 5 bases and J lost 4 bases. Germline V CDR1 and CDR2: SGHAT, FQDESV (reference sequence). The length of the CDR3 is 16 residues.

The J gene is TRBJ1-2, the V gene TRBV18; 9 bases match TRBD1. Germline V gene sequence: CDR1 KGHSH, CDR2 LQKENI. The CDR3 runs 16 residues. Trimming at V came to 5 bases and at J to 7 bases, leaving 14 bases not matched to a gene. CDR3 nucleotide sequence: TGTGCCAGCTCATCCTGGTCCGGACAGGGGCGTGGTGGCTACACCTTC. Translated, it gives CASSSWSGQGRGGYTF. The entire variable domain, with the rest obtained from reference TRBV18 and TRBJ1-2, is as follows: NAGVMQNPRHLVRRRGQEARLRCSPMKGHSHVYWYRQLPEEGLKFMVYLQKENIIDESGMPKERFSAEFPKEGPSILRIQQVVRGDSAAYFCASSSWSGQGRGGYTFGSGTRLTVV.

The V and J genes are TRBV10-3 and TRBJ2-2; no firm D call. CDR1 ENHRY and CDR2 SYGVKD come from the germline V gene. Trimming shortened V by 8 bases and J by 0 bases, and 13 bases separated the two germline ends. The CDR3 is 15 residues long. The DNA of the CDR3 is TGTGCCATCGGGATCTCAGTCTCGAACACCGGGGAGCTGTTTTTT. It is translated as CAIGISVSNTGELFF.

This chain connects TRBV2 to TRBJ2-7; the match to TRBD2 covers 7 bases. Germline-derived CDR1 and CDR2 are SNHLY and FYNNEI. The V and J ends lost 6 bases and 3 bases, in that order; junction bases with no gene match: 2. The CDR3 is 12 residues long. CDR3 loop: CASSGLGYEQYF. The CDR3 coding sequence is TGTGCCAGCAGCGGACTAGGCTACGAGCAGTACTTC.

The V gene is TRBV4-1, the J gene TRBJ2-5; possibly TRBD1 for D (6 bases). Germline V gene lookup returns CDR1 MGHRA and CDR2 YSYEKL. Trimming stripped 3 bases from V and 5 bases from J, with 13 bases between. There are 14 residues in the CDR3. The CDR3 DNA is TGCGCCAGCAGCCAGGAAAGGGGGTGGGAGACCCAGTACTTC. It encodes CASSQERGWETQYF.

This clone has more than one count but fewer than ten. V usage is TRBV5-6 and J usage is TRBJ1-6, with TRBD1 identical over 12 bases. The V gene end was trimmed by 4 bases and the J gene end by 8 bases; junction bases not matched to a gene: 7. The CDR3 is 16 residues long. Germline V gene sequence: CDR1 SGHDT, CDR2 YYEEEE. The CDR3 DNA sequence: TGTGCCAGCAGCCCAGGGACAGGGGGCCGAGATTCACCCCTCCACTTT. This translates into CASSPGTGGRDSPLHF.

The chain couples TRBV6-5 to TRBJ1-2; 7 bases match TRBD1. CDR3 length: 13 amino acids. Germline CDR1 and CDR2: MNHEY and SVGAGI. J gave up 8 bases and V 0 bases, and 3 bases lay outside the gene matches. The CDR3 nucleotides read TGTGCCAGCAGTTACTCAGGGGGCCGGGGCTACACCTTC. Amino acids: CASSYSGGRGYTF.

This chain uses TRBV20-1 with TRBJ1-1, with TRBD1 as a possible D gene (6 bases). CDR3 length equals 11 residues. Germline values: CDR1 DFQATT, CDR2 SNEGSKA (reference sequence). V shed 5 bases and J shed 10 bases, with 14 bases lying between them. The CDR3 coding sequence is TGCAGTGCTGGGGGCTCGGAAGGAGCTTTCTTT. As protein: CSAGGSEGAFF.

V and J are TRBV7-8 and TRBJ1-1; D possibly corresponds to TRBD1 (6 bases). Trimming shortened V by 5 bases and J by 3 bases, and 16 bases separated the two germline ends. The V gene's germline CDR1 is SGHVS and CDR2 FQNEAQ. The CDR3 is made up of 15 amino acids. CDR3 DNA: TGTGCCAGCAGCCTATCAGGGGTTGTTGACACTGAAGCTTTCTTT. Its translation: CASSLSGVVDTEAFF.